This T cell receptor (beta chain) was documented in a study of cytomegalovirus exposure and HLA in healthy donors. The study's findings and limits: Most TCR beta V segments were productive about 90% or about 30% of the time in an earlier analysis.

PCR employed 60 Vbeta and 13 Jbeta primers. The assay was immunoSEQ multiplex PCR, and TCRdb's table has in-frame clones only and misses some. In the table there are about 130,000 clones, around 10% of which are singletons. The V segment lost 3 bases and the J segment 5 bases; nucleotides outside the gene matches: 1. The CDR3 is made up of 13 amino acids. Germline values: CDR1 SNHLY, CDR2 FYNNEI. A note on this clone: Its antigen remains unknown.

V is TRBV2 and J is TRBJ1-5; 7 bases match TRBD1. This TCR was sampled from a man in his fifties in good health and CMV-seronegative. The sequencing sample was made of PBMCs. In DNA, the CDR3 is TGTGCCAGCAGTGACACAGGGGATCAGCCCCAGCATTTT. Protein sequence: CASSDTGDQPQHF.